Listed below are T cell receptor beta chains from one sample, sequenced in a study of T cells in Graves' hyperthyroidism and ophthalmopathy. TCRdb fed the multiplex PCR reads into MiXCR, producing one record per CDR3 protein. The sample contains 550,000 to 650,000 distinct CDR3 sequences, over 11% of which appear only once. The sequencing input was blood. These TCRs come from a woman in her 30s with Graves' hyperthyroidism that later progressed to Graves' ophthalmopathy. The CDR3 runs from the conserved cysteine through the conserved F or W. Fields, in order: clone size, J gene, D gene, V gene, CDR3 DNA, CDR3 protein. A D gene is named only where the DNA matches it firmly. Not all rows give a size; the values are once, few, many and, for expanded clones, a class.

>many|TRBJ1-5|TRBD1|TRBV27
TGTGCCAGCAGTCCAGGGACAGGGCGTAATCAGCCCCAGCATTTT
CASSPGTGRNQPQHF
>many|TRBJ2-5|TRBD1|TRBV12-3/TRBV12-4
TGTGCCAGCAGTTTTGGGACAGGGGTTGAAGAGACCCAGTACTTC
CASSFGTGVEETQYF
>many|TRBJ1-1|-|TRBV20-1
TGCAGTGCTAGAGAAGCAGGGAGACCCCGAGGCACTGAAGCTTTCTTT
CSAREAGRPRGTEAFF
>-|TRBJ2-4|TRBD1|TRBV19
TGTGCCAGTAAGCAAACAGGGGAGGCCAAAAACATTCAGTACTTC
CASKQTGEAKNIQYF
>many|TRBJ1-2|-|TRBV10-3
TGTGCCATCAGTGAGTCGACAGCTAGCTATGGCTACACCTTC
CAISESTASYGYTF
>many|TRBJ2-6|-|TRBV15
TGTGCCACCAGCAGAGATCGGATTTCCGGGGCCAACGTCCTGACTTTC
CATSRDRISGANVLTF
>few|TRBJ2-1|TRBD2|TRBV28
TGTGCCAGCAGTCCGGGACTAGCGGGAGTGAAATCCTACAATGAGCAGTTCTTC
CASSPGLAGVKSYNEQFF
>many|TRBJ2-1|-|TRBV2
TGTGCCAGCAGAGAGGTTGCAGTCAATGAGCAGTTCTTC
CASREVAVNEQFF
>-|TRBJ1-2|-|TRBV7-2
TGTGCCAGCAGCTTCCTAACAGAAGGGGGCTACACCTTC
CASSFLTEGGYTF
>few|TRBJ1-1|-|TRBV3-1
TGTGCCAGCAGCCAGGCTTGGACAGCGAACACTGAAGCTTTCTTT
CASSQAWTANTEAFF
>few|TRBJ2-1|-|TRBV3-2
TGTGCCAGCAGCCAAGAGGTGGCGGGAGGGCCTTGCAATGAGCAGTTCTTC
CASSQEVAGGPCNEQFF